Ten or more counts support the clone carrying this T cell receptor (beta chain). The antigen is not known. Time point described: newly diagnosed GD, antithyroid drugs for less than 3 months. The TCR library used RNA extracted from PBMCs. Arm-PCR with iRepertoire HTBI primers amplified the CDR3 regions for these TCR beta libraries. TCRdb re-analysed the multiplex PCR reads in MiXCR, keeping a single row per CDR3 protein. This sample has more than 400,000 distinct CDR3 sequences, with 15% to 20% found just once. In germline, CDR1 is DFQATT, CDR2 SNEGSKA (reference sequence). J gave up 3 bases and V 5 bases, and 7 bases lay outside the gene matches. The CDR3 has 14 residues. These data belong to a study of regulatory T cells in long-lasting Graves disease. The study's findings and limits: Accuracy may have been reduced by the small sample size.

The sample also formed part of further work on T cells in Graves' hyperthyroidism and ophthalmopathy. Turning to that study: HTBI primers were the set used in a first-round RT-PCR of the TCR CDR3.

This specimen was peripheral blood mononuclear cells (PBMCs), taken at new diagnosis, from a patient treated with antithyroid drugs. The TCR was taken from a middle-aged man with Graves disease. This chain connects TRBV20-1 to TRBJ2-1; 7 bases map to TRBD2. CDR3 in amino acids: CSAPTSRGYNEQFF. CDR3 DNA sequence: TGCAGTGCTCCGACTAGCCGCGGCTACAATGAGCAGTTCTTC.